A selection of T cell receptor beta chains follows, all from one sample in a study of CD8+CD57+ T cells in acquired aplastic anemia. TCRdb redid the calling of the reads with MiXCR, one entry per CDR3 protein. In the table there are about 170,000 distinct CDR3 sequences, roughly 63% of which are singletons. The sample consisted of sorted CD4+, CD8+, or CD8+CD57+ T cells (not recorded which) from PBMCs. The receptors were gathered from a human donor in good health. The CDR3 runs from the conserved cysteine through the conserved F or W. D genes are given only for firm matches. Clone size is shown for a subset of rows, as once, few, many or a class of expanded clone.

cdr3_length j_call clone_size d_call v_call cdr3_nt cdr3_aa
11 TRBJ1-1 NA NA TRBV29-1 TGCAGCGCCGGGGACAAGCAAGAAGCTTTCTTT CSAGDKQEAFF
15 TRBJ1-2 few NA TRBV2 TGTGCCAGCAGCGAGGGCCCAGGAGACGTGTACGGCTACACCTTC CASSEGPGDVYGYTF
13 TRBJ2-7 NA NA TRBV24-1 TGTGCCACCAGTGCCCCCGGACTCTACGAGCAGTACTTC CATSAPGLYEQYF
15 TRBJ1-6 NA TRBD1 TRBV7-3 TGTGTCAGCAGCTTAGGAGGCAGGGGGAATTCACCCCTCCACTTT CVSSLGGRGNSPLHF
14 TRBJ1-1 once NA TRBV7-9 TGTGCCAGCAGCCCATCCGGGACCCCCCCGGCAGCTTTCTTT CASSPSGTPPAAFF
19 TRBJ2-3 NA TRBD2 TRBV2 TGTGCCAGCAGTGCGCTGCCAAATGAAGCGGGGGGAAGCACAGATACGCAGTATTTT CASSALPNEAGGSTDTQYF
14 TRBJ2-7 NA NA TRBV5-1 TGCGCCAGCAGCTTGGGATCGGCCTTGGTGGAGCAGTACTTC CASSLGSALVEQYF
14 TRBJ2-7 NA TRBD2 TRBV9 TGTGCCAGCAGCTCCGGACTAGCGGGAGGCGAGCAGTACTTC CASSSGLAGGEQYF
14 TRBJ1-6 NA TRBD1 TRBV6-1 TGTGCCAGCAGCCATCGGGACAGCGGATCACCCCTCCACTTT CASSHRDSGSPLHF
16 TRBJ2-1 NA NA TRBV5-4 TGTGCCAGCAGACTGGGCAGGGGTAGCTCCTACAATGAGCAGTTCTTC CASRLGRGSSYNEQFF
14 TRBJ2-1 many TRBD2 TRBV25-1 TGTGCCAGCAGTGACAGCGGGATGAACAATGAGCAGTTCTTC CASSDSGMNNEQFF
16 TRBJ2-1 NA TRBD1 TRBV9 TGTGCCAGCAGCCATAGGACAGGGCGCGGCCACAATGAGCAGTTCTTC CASSHRTGRGHNEQFF
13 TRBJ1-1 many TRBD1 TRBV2 TGTGCCAGGGGCTTCACAGGGGACACTGAAGCTTTCTTT CARGFTGDTEAFF
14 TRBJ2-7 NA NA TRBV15 TGTGCCACCAGCAGGCCCTCCAGGGAATACGAGCAGTACTTC CATSRPSREYEQYF
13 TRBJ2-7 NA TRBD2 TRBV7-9 TGTGCCAACAGCCAGACTAGCGTGCACGAGCAGTACTTC CANSQTSVHEQYF
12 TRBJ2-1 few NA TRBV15 TGTGCCACCAGCAGAGATCCCTATGAGCAGTTCTTT CATSRDPYEQFF
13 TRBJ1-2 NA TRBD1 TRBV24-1 TGTGCCACCAGTGACCGGACAGGGACCCCCTACACCTTC CATSDRTGTPYTF
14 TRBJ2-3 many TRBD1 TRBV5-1 TGCGCCAGCAGCACCGGGACAGGGACAGATACGCAGTATTTT CASSTGTGTDTQYF
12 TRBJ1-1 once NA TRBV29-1 TGCAGCGTTACAGGGATGGGCACTGAAGCTTTCTTT CSVTGMGTEAFF
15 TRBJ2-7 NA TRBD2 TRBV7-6 TGTGCCAGCAGCCAGGGACTAGCGGTCCCCTACGAGCGGTACTTC CASSQGLAVPYERYF
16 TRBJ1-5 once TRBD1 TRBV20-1 TGCAGTGCTAGAGACGAACAGGGGATAGGAAATCAGCCCCAGCATTTT CSARDEQGIGNQPQHF
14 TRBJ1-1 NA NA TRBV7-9 TGTGCCAGCAGCCGGACACCGGCCTGGACTGAAGCTTTCTTT CASSRTPAWTEAFF
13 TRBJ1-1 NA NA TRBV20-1 TGCAGTGCTAGAGAACTAGGGGAAGCTGAAGCTTTCTTT CSARELGEAEAFF
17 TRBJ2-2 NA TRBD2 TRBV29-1 TGCAGCGTTGACCCTGGTACTAGCGGGAGGGCCGGCGGGGAGCTGTTTTTT CSVDPGTSGRAGGELFF
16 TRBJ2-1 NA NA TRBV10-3 TGTGCCATCAGTGAGTCGATGGGGGGTTCGGCCAATGAGCAGTTCTTC CAISESMGGSANEQFF